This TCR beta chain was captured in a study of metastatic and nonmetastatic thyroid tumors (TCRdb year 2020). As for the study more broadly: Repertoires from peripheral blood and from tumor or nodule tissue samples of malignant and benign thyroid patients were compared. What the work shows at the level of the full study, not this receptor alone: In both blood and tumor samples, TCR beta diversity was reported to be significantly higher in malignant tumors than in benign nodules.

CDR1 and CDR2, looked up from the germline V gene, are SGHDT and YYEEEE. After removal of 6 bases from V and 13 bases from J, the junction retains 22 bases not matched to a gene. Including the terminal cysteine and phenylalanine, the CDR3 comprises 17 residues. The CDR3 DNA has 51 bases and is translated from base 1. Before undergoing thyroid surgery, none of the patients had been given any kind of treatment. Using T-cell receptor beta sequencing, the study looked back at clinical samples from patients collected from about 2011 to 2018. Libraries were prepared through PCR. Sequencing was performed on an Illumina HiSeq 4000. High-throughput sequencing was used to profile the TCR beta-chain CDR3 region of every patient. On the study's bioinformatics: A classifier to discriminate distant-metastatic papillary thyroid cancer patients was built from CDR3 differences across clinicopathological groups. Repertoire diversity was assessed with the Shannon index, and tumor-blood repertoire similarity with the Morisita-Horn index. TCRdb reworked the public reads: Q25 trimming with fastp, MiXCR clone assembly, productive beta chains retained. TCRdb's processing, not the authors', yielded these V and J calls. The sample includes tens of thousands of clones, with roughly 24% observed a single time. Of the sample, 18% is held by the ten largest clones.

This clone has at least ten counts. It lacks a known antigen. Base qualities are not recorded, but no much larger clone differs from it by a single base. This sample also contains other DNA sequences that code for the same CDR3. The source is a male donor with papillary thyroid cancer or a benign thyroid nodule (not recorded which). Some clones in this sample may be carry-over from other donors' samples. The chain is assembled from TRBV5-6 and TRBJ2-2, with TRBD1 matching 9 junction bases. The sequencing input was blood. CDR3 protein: CASIVALGQGGGGRLFF. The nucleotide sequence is TGTGCCAGCATTGTTGCCCTGGGACAGGGAGGTGGGGGAAGGCTGTTTTTT.